The 14 T cell receptor beta chains below come from one sample, sequenced in a study of blood T cell repertoires in COVID-19. Assay: immunoSEQ multiplex PCR; the TCRdb copy retains only in-frame clones and omits some. The sample includes under 250,000 clones, roughly 86% of them seen just once. The material sequenced was peripheral blood. These receptors were taken from a woman in her forties or fifties with active or convalescent COVID-19.

This chain connects TRBV21-1 to TRBJ1-5. TRBV21-1 is a pseudogene. This CDR3 is 11 amino acids long. The CDR3 DNA reads TGTGCCAGCAGCCGGGAGCCGCCCCAGCATTTT. Its translation: CASSREPPQHF.

The gene calls are TRBV11-2 and TRBJ2-1; the match to TRBD2 covers 10 bases. This CDR3 is built from 15 residues. CDR1 and CDR2 from the germline V gene are SGHAT and FQNNGV. Trimming cost V 5 bases and J 6 bases; bases outside gene matches: 7. The CDR3 loop reads CASSALAGVSNEQFF. CDR3 bases: TGTGCCAGCAGCGCCCTAGCGGGAGTATCCAATGAGCAGTTCTTC.

The chain uses TRBV7-3 and TRBJ2-2; the D gene is possibly TRBD2 (6 bases). The germline V and J ends were trimmed by 2 bases and 1 base, with 8 bases remaining between them. The CDR3 loop spans 15 amino acids. Germline values: CDR1 SGHTA, CDR2 FQGTGA. CDR3 in DNA: TGTGCCAGCAGCTTACTGGGGGGGAACACCGGGGAGCTGTTTTTT. Encoded protein: CASSLLGGNTGELFF.

The CDR3 here is CATSRDTNRGRPWQYF. The CDR3 DNA sequence: TGTGCCACCAGCAGAGATACTAACAGGGGGCGACCGTGGCAGTACTTC. The V gene is TRBV15, the J gene TRBJ2-7; 9 bases are a match to TRBD1. The CDR3 covers 16 residues. Trimming removed 0 bases from V and 9 bases from J; junction bases left unmatched: 12. Looked up from germline, CDR1 is LNHNV and CDR2 is YYDKDF (reference sequence).

The gene calls are TRBV7-6 and TRBJ2-7; 10 bases map to TRBD2. The V segment lost 5 bases and the J segment 5 bases; nucleotides outside the gene matches: 15. Germline-derived CDR1 and CDR2 are SGHVS and FNYEAQ. CDR3 length: 17 residues. The CDR3 nucleotides read TGTGCCAGCAGCCCCCGCCCTAGCGGGAGCGTCCCCGACGAGCAGTACTTC. It yields the protein CASSPRPSGSVPDEQYF.

The chain is built from TRBV28 and TRBJ1-2; 9 positions match TRBD1. This CDR3 region has 16 residues. The J segment lost 7 bases and the V segment lost 5 bases, leaving 14 bases of the junction unmatched. Looked up from germline, CDR1 is MDHEN and CDR2 is SYDVKM. CDR3 sequence (DNA): TGTGCCAGCAGTCCCCAGCTCACAGGGGGCGGAGGTGGCTACACCTTC. It encodes CASSPQLTGGGGGYTF.

This sequence joins TRBV10-3 and TRBJ2-5, with 10 bases aligning to TRBD1. This CDR3 region has 17 residues. Germline CDR1 is ENHRY and CDR2 is SYGVKD. V lost 5 bases to trimming and J lost 6 bases; unmatched junction nucleotides: 15. CDR3 sequence reads: CAISPSDRGRFEKTQYF. The CDR3 DNA is TGTGCCATCAGTCCATCCGACAGGGGGCGTTTTGAGAAGACCCAGTACTTC.

This chain joins TRBV3-1 (or the pseudogene TRBV3-2) and TRBJ1-3; no firm D call. V lost 4 bases to trimming and J lost 3 bases, with 7 bases between them. The CDR3 spans 13 residues. CDR1 is LGHDT and CDR2 is YNNKEL in the germline V gene (reference sequence). CDR3 protein: CASSRTVGNTIYF. In nucleotides, the CDR3 is TGTGCCAGCAGCCGCACAGTTGGAAACACCATATATTTT.

This chain joins TRBV3-1 (or the pseudogene TRBV3-2) and TRBJ1-6, with D perhaps TRBD1 (5 bases). Germline assignment: CDR1 LGHDT and CDR2 YNNKEL (reference sequence). V dropped 4 bases and J dropped 3 bases, with 16 bases sitting between them. The CDR3 is made up of 17 amino acids. As DNA, the CDR3 is TGTGCCAGCAGCCCAGGAAACAGGTTAAGCTATAATTCACCCCTCCACTTT. The encoded protein is CASSPGNRLSYNSPLHF.

This clone was seen more than once but under ten times. The CDR3 spells CASSWDRGLEGYTF. The CDR3 DNA sequence: TGTGCCAGCAGTTGGGACAGGGGGCTAGAGGGCTACACCTTC. The chain has TRBV27 and TRBJ1-2, with 12 bases fitting TRBD1. The V gene end was trimmed by 4 bases and the J gene end by 8 bases; junction bases not matched to a gene: 5. CDR1 and CDR2 from the germline V gene are MNHEY and SMNVEV (reference sequence). The CDR3 extends over 14 amino acids.

This rearrangement joins TRBV5-4 to TRBJ1-2; D is unclear. Trimming pared 3 bases from V and 2 bases from J, leaving 14 bases between. Germline V gene sequence: CDR1 SGHNT, CDR2 YYREEE (reference sequence). The CDR3 extends over 15 amino acids. CDR3 residues: CASSSTRTTNYGYTF. The CDR3 DNA reads TGTGCCAGCAGCTCCACGAGAACTACCAACTATGGCTACACCTTC.

J is TRBJ1-1 and V is TRBV12-3 or TRBV12-4; D possibly corresponds to TRBD1 (5 bases). Trimming removed 8 bases at V and 4 bases at J, with 11 bases between. This CDR3 spans 12 amino acids. This chain's CDR3 is CASLGGSTEAFF. The CDR3 DNA sequence: TGTGCCAGCTTGGGGGGGAGCACTGAAGCTTTCTTT.

The chain links TRBV5-4 to TRBJ1-2; D gene uncertain. The CDR3 runs to 13 residues. Germline CDR1 and CDR2: SGHNT and YYREEE (reference sequence). Between the trimmed V and J ends, which lost 4 bases and 8 bases, there was a span of 15 bases. CDR3 region: CASSLTAADGYTF. CDR3 nucleotide sequence: TGTGCCAGCAGCCTGACCGCGGCAGACGGCTACACCTTC.

The chain links TRBV4-1 to TRBJ2-2; 13 bases are shared with TRBD2. Germline CDR1 MGHRA, CDR2 YSYEKL. This CDR3 is 18 amino acids long. J was trimmed by 3 bases and V by 4 bases; bases with no gene match: 8. CDR3: CASSRWTSGSSHTGELFF. The CDR3 region has the DNA TGCGCCAGCAGCCGTTGGACTAGCGGGAGTTCTCACACCGGGGAGCTGTTTTTT.